This T cell receptor beta chain appears in the sequencing data of a study of blood T cells in healthy people across ages (dated by TCRdb to 2014 to 2015). General notes on the study: Template switching captured roughly one uniquely barcoded TCR beta cDNA molecule per two T cells in model experiments. To avoid experimental bias, donors of different ages were distributed randomly across sequencing lanes. Age-related changes in TCR beta repertoire diversity were measured in the study by deep sequencing normalized with unique cDNA molecular identifiers. The donors were divided into four age groups: young (average approximately 17 years), middle-aged (about 40), aged (62) and long-lived (roughly 82). Two additional independent replicas of 1 million unique cDNA reads from the same blood draw were analyzed for two donors (one aged 18 to 30 and one aged 80 or older). The research as a whole found: Compared with the aged group, the long-lived group had more naive CD4+ T cells, fewer expanded clones and increased TCR diversity, a pattern suggesting age selection. The CMV infection status of donors was not known, potentially confounding age-related changes in expanded clonotypes. Estimates of total diversity from one million sequenced T cells were regarded as lower bounds and underestimates. As age increased, observed TCR beta diversity per million T cells dropped in a roughly linear way, and a significant reduction was already evident by age around 41. Bulk unsorted PBMC profiling prevented conclusive comparison of naive and antigen-experienced compartments. Observed TCR beta diversity correlated strongly with the percentage of naive T cells measured by flow cytometry.

According to the germline V gene, CDR1 reads SGHRS and CDR2 reads YFSETQ. From the cysteine up to the phenylalanine, the CDR3 has a length of 13 residues. Here the CDR3 DNA is all that survives: 39 bases in frame from base 1. The V end loses 5 bases and the J end loses 2 bases, and a stretch of 10 bases separates them. Libraries were constructed by 5' RACE. Sequenced on an Illumina HiSeq 2500. A second roughly 6 to 12 cycle PCR used a sample-barcoded 5' primer and a J-beta primer mix. A template-switch 5' adaptor carrying 12 random nucleotides introduced a unique molecular identifier onto each TCR beta cDNA molecule. At least 2.5 million CDR3-containing paired-end reads were obtained from each sample. First-strand cDNA synthesis was performed from all RNA using the Mint cDNA synthesis kit, with priming by a TRBC-specific oligonucleotide. Following uracil-DNA glycosylase treatment, all cDNA underwent a first 18-cycle PCR with the universal primers M1SS and BC2_uni_R. Per the authors' processing: For normalization, 1 million high-quality reads, each with a distinct molecular identifier, were randomly selected from each sample. Instead of being binned into consensus sequences, reads with shared molecular identifiers were discarded. MiTCR, run with a Q25 quality threshold and the strictest error-elimination algorithm, handled CDR3 identification, clonotype clustering and error correction. Lower-bound total TCR beta diversity was estimated with a nonparametric unseen species model using Euler transformation. TCRdb handled the public reads itself, with Q25 trimming in fastp and clone calling in MiXCR, and kept productive beta chains. Under each unique CDR3 protein, matching rows form one entry showing the most common genes and DNA. TCRdb, not the authors, supplied the V and J calls. The sample records 450,000 to 700,000 distinct CDR3 sequences, approximately 30% of which are singletons. The ten most abundant clones make up around 18% of the sample.

Systemically healthy Caucasian individuals from Russia, around 39 in total and aged roughly 6 to 100 years, were included as donors. Each donor gave 8.5 to 10 milliliters of peripheral blood, collected into EDTA-treated Vacutainer tubes. Ficoll-Paque density-gradient centrifugation was used to isolate PBMCs, with at least 6 million obtained per sample. Total RNA was extracted from PBMCs with Trizol reagent, with at least 6 micrograms obtained per sample. The percentages of naive CD45RAhigh/CD27high T cells were determined by flow cytometry on a PBMC aliquot from every donor. There are a few counts of this clonotype. This receptor's antigen is unknown. One base away there is no much larger clone; base qualities are not given.

The specimen sequenced was blood. The TCR sequence derives from a woman aged 70-85 years in good health. The chain joins TRBV5-1 to TRBJ2-5; the D gene is perhaps TRBD1, on 6 matching bases. The bases are TGCGCCAGCAGTGGACAGTTACAAGAGACCCAGTACTTC. Its protein product is CASSGQLQETQYF.